This is a list of T cell receptor beta chains from one sample in a study of cytomegalovirus exposure and HLA in healthy donors. Some clones are missing from TCRdb's copy, which holds only in-frame ones; the method was immunoSEQ multiplex PCR. The sample records 130,000 to 150,000 clones, 76% being singletons. The sequencing input was PBMCs. Receptors originate from a woman aged 40 to 49 in good health and CMV-seronegative. Both conserved end residues are part of each CDR3. D genes are given only for firm matches. Rows may omit the clone size; those that give it use once, few, many or a size class.

V gene	clone size	J gene	D gene	CDR3 DNA	CDR3 protein
TRBV18	NA	TRBJ1-1	NA	TGTGCCAGCTCACCGTCGGCAGACATGATAGAAGCTTTCTTT	CASSPSADMIEAFF
TRBV4-1	NA	TRBJ1-3	TRBD1	TGCGCCAGCAGCCTGGGACAGGGGATAGACACCATATATTTT	CASSLGQGIDTIYF
TRBV7-9	NA	TRBJ1-4	NA	TGTGCCAGCAGCTTAAACGGCGACGGGAAACTGTTTTTT	CASSLNGDGKLFF
TRBV19	NA	TRBJ2-7	NA	TGTGCCAGTAGTAATTCGGGCGAGCAGTACTTC	CASSNSGEQYF
TRBV4-1	few	TRBJ1-6	TRBD1	TGCGCCAGCAGCCAAGCAGACAGGGTGATGGGTAATTCACCCCTCCACTTT	CASSQADRVMGNSPLHF
TRBV5-4	NA	TRBJ2-7	TRBD2	TGTGCCAGCAGCTTGACTACCGGGACTAGCTACGAGCAGTACTTC	CASSLTTGTSYEQYF
TRBV27	NA	TRBJ1-1	TRBD1	TGTGCCAGCAGTACAGGGGACACTGAAGCTTTCTTT	CASSTGDTEAFF
TRBV18	NA	TRBJ2-5	NA	TGTGCCAGCTCATCGACAGGCCCGCGAGAGACCCAGTACTTC	CASSSTGPRETQYF
TRBV4-1	NA	TRBJ2-1	TRBD2	TGCGCCAGCAGCCAAATCGAGCGGCGGGGGAGAAATGAGCAGTTCTTC	CASSQIERRGRNEQFF
TRBV19	NA	TRBJ1-2	TRBD1	TGTGCCAGTAGTATTATCGGACAGGGAGCTTATGGCTACACCTTC	CASSIIGQGAYGYTF
TRBV29-1	NA	TRBJ1-2	NA	TGCAGCACCAAGTCCTCCCGATCGGGGGGCTACACCTTC	CSTKSSRSGGYTF
TRBV29-1	NA	TRBJ2-3	NA	TGCAGCGTTGAAGGCCATAAGCGGAGGGGCACAGATACGCAGTATTTT	CSVEGHKRRGTDTQYF
TRBV30	once	TRBJ2-7	TRBD2	TGTGCCTGGAGTTTCATAGCGGGAGGCGAGCAGTACTTC	CAWSFIAGGEQYF
TRBV5-1	NA	TRBJ2-1	TRBD1	TGCGCCAGCAGCTTCAGCACAGGACAGGGAGAGCAGTTCTTC	CASSFSTGQGEQFF
TRBV6-5	few	TRBJ1-2	NA	TGTGCCAGCAGCCCACAGGGCAGGGAAGGGGGCTACACCTTC	CASSPQGREGGYTF
TRBV28	NA	TRBJ1-5	NA	TGTGCCAGCAGTTTCGGGGGAGAAAATCAGCCCCAGCATTTT	CASSFGGENQPQHF
TRBV27	NA	TRBJ1-6	TRBD1	TGTGCCAGCGGGCTCCGGGACAGGGGTTCACCCCTCCACTTT	CASGLRDRGSPLHF
TRBV5-8	NA	TRBJ1-2	NA	TGTGCCAGCAGCTTGGCGCCAGGGGTTAGCTATGGCTACACCTTC	CASSLAPGVSYGYTF
TRBV5-1	NA	TRBJ2-7	TRBD1	TGCGCCAGCAGCCGTGGGACAGGGAGAGGTGACGAGCAGTACTTC	CASSRGTGRGDEQYF
TRBV6-6	NA	TRBJ1-3	NA	TGTGCCAGCAGTTACCTTACAGCTCTGGAAGACACCATATATTTT	CASSYLTALEDTIYF
TRBV25-1	NA	TRBJ2-7	TRBD2	TGTGCCACCGAGACTAGCGGGAGGGCCCTGTACTTC	CATETSGRALYF
TRBV29-1	once	TRBJ2-2	NA	TGCAGCGTTGAAGATAATGCGATTTCGAACACCGGGGAGCTGTTTTTT	CSVEDNAISNTGELFF
TRBV5-4	NA	TRBJ2-7	NA	TGTGCCAGCAGCCCACCCGGGGTGGGGTACGAGCAGTACTTC	CASSPPGVGYEQYF
TRBV6-5	NA	TRBJ2-1	TRBD2	TGTGCCAGCACATCCGGGACTAGCGGTTACAATGAGCAGTTCTTC	CASTSGTSGYNEQFF
TRBV5-4	medium-sized	TRBJ2-1	TRBD2	TGTGCCAGCAGCTTGGGTGGAGCGGGAGGCCACAATGAGCAGTTCTTC	CASSLGGAGGHNEQFF
TRBV6-5	few	TRBJ1-4	TRBD1	TGTGCCAGCAGTAGACAGGGCTTCAATGAAAAACTGTTTTTT	CASSRQGFNEKLFF
TRBV15	NA	TRBJ2-7	NA	TGTGCCACCAGCAGAGGGGGACAAGTCCCCCTCTACGAGCAGTACTTC	CATSRGGQVPLYEQYF